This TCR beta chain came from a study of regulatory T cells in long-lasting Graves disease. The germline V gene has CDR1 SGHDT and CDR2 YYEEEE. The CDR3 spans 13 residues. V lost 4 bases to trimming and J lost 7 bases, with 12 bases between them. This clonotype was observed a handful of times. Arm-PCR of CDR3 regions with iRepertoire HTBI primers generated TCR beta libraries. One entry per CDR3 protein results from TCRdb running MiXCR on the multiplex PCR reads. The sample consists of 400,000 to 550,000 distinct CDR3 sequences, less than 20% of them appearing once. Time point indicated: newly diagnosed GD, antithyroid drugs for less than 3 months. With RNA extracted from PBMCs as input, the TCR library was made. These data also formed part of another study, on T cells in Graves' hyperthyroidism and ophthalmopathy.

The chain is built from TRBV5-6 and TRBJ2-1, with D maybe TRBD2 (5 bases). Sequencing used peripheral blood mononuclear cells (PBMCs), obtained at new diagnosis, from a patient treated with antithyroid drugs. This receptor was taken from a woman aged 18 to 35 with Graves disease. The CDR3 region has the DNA TGTGCCAGCAGCGAGGGAGCTGAGAATGAGCAGTTCTTC. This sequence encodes CASSEGAENEQFF.